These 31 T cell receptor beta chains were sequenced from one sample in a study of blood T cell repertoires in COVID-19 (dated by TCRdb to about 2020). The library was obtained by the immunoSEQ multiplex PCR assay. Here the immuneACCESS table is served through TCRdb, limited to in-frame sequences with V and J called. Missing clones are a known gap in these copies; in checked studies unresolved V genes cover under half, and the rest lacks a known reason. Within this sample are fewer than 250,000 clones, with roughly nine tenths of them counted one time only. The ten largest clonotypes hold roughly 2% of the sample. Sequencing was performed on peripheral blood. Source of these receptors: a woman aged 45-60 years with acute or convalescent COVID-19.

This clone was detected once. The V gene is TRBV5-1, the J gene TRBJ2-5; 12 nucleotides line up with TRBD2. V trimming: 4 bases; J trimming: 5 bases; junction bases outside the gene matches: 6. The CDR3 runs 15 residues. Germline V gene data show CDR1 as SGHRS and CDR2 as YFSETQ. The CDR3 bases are TGCGCCAGCAGCCCGACTAGCGGGAGCGGGGAGACCCAGTACTTC. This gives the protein CASSPTSGSGETQYF.

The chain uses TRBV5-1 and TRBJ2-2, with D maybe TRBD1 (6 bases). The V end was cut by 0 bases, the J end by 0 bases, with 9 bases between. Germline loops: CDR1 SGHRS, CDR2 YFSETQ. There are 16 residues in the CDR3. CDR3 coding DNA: TGCGCCAGCAGCTTGGTCCGACAGGCGAACACCGGGGAGCTGTTTTTT. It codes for CASSLVRQANTGELFF.

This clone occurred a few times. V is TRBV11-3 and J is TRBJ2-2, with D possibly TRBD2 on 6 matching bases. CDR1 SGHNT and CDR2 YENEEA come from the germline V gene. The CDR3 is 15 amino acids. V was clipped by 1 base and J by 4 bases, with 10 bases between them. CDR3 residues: CASSLGVGSTGELFF. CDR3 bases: TGTGCCAGCAGCTTAGGGGTCGGGAGCACCGGGGAGCTGTTTTTT.

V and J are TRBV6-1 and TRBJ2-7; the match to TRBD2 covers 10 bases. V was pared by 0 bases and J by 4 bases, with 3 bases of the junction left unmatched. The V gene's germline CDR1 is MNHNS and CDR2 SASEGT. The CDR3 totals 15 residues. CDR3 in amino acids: CASSEAASGSYEQYF. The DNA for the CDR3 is TGTGCCAGCAGTGAAGCGGCTAGCGGGAGTTACGAGCAGTACTTC.

In nucleotides, the CDR3 is TGTGCCAGTAGTATCTTTCATGGGCAGGGCGGAAACACCATATATTTT. Translated, it gives CASSIFHGQGGNTIYF. The chain uses TRBV19 and TRBJ1-3, with a possible D match to TRBD1 (5 bases). Germline lookup yields CDR1 LNHDA and CDR2 SQIVND (reference sequence). This CDR3 has 16 amino acids. With 3 bases removed from V and 4 bases from J, the gap between germline ends came to 16 bases.

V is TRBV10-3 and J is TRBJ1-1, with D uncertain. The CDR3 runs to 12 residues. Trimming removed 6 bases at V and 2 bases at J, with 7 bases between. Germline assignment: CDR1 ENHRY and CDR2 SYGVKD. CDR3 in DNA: TGTGCCATCAGATCAGGAAACACTGAAGCTTTCTTT. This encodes CAIRSGNTEAFF.

The CDR3: CASGLATGKNTEAFF. DNA of the CDR3: TGTGCTAGTGGTTTGGCGACCGGGAAGAACACTGAAGCTTTCTTT. This chain joins TRBV12-5 and TRBJ1-1; D is ambiguous. Looked up from germline, CDR1 is LGHNT and CDR2 is FRNRAP. The length of the CDR3 is 15 residues. The V gene lost 1 base and the J gene lost 1 base, with 10 bases spanning the gap.

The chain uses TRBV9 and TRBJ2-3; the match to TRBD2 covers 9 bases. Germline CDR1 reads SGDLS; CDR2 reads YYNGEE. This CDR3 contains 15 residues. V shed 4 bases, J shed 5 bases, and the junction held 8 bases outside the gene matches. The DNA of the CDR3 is TGTGCCAGCAGCTCCGCATCGCGGGGGGGAGATACGCAGTATTTT. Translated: CASSSASRGGDTQYF.

The CDR3 DNA reads TGTGCCAGCAGTGTCACCTGGCTCGAGCAGTACTTC. This translates into CASSVTWLEQYF. The chain recombines TRBV2 with TRBJ2-7; D ambiguous. Germline V gene lookup returns CDR1 SNHLY and CDR2 FYNNEI. This CDR3 has 12 residues. V was cut by 4 bases and J by 6 bases, with 10 bases left in between.

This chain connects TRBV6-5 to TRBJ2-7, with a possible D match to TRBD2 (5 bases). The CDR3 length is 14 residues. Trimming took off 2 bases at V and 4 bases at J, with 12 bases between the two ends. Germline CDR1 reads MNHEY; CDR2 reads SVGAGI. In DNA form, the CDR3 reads TGTGCCAGCAGTTACGCGGGCACCTCTTACGAGCAGTACTTC. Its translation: CASSYAGTSYEQYF.

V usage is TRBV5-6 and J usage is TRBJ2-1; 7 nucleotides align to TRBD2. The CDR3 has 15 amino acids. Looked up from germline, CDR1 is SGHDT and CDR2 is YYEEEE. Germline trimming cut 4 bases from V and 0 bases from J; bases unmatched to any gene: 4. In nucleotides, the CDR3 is TGTGCCAGCAGCGCGACTAGCCGCTCCTACAATGAGCAGTTCTTC. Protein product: CASSATSRSYNEQFF.

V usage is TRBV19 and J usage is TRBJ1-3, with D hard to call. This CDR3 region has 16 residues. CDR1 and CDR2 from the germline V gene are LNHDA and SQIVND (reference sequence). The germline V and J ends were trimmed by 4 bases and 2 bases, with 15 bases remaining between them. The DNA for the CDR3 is TGTGCCAGTAGTAGGGGTGTCGGGGAAACTGGAAACACCATATATTTT. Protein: CASSRGVGETGNTIYF.

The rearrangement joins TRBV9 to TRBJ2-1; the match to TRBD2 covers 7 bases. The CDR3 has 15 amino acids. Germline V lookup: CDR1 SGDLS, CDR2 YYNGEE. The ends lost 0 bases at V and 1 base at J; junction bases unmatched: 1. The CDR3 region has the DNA TGTGCCAGCAGCGTAGGGGGGGGGTCCTACAATGAGCAGTTCTTC. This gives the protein CASSVGGGSYNEQFF.

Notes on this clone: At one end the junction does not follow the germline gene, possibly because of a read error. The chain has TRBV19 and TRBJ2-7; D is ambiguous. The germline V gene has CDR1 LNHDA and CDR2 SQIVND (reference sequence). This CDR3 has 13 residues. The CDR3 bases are TGTGCCAGTAGTATCGTCTTGTCCTTCGAGCAGTACTTC. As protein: CASSIVLSFEQYF.

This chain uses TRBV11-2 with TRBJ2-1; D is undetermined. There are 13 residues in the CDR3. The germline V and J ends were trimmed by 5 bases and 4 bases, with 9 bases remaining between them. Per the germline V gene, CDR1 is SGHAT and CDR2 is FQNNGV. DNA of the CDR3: TGTGCCAGCAGCCCCCGGCGGTACAATGAGCAGTTCTTC. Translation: CASSPRRYNEQFF. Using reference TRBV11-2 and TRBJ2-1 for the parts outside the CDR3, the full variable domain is EAGVAQSPRYKIIEKRQSVAFWCNPISGHATLYWYQQILGQGPKLLIQFQNNGVVDDSQLPKDRFSAERLKGVDSTLKIQPAKLEDSAVYLCASSPRRYNEQFFGPGTRLTVL.

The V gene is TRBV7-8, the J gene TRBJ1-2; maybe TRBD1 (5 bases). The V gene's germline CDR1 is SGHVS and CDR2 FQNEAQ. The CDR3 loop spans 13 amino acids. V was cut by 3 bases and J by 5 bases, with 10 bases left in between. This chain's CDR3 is CASSFPGVYGYTF. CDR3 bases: TGTGCCAGCAGCTTCCCGGGGGTGTATGGCTACACCTTC.

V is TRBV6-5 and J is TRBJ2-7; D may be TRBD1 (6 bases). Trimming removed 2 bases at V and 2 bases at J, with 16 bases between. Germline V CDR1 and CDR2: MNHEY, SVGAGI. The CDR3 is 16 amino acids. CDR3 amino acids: CASSYPSQQGTYEQYF. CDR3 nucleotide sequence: TGTGCCAGCAGTTACCCCTCTCAGCAGGGGACCTACGAGCAGTACTTC.

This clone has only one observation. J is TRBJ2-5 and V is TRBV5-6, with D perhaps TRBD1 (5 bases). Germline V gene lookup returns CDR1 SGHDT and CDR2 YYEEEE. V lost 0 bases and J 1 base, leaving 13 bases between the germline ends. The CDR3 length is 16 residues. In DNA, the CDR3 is TGTGCCAGCAGCTTGGTCGGGCAGGGCCCCCAAGAGACCCAGTACTTC. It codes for CASSLVGQGPQETQYF.

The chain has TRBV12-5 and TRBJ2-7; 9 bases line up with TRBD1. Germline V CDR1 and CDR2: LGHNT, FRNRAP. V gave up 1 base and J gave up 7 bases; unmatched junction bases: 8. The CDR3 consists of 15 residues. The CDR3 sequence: CASGLGTGTGREQYF. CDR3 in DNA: TGTGCTAGTGGTTTGGGAACCGGGACAGGGCGGGAGCAGTACTTC.

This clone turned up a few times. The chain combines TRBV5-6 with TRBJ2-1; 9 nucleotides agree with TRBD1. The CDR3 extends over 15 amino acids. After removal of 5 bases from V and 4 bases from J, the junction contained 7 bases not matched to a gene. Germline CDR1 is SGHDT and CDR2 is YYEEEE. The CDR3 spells CASRITGGAYNEQFF. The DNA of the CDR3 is TGTGCCAGCAGGATTACAGGGGGCGCGTACAATGAGCAGTTCTTC.

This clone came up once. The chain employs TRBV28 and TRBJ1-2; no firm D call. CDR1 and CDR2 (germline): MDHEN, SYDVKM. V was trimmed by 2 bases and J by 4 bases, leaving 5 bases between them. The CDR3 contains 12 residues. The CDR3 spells CASSLVLYGYTF. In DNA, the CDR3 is TGTGCCAGCAGTTTAGTTCTCTATGGCTACACCTTC.

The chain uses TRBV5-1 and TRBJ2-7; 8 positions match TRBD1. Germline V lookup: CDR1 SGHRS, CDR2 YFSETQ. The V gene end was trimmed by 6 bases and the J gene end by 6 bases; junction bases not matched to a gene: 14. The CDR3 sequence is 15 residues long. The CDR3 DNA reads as TGCGCCAGCAAATTGTGGGCAGACAGGGGACGCGAGCAGTACTTC. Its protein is CASKLWADRGREQYF.

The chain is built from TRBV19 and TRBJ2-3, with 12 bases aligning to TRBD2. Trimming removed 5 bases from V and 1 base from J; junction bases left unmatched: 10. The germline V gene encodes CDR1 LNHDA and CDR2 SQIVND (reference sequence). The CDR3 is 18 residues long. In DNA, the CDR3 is TGTGCCAGTAGTCGCTCTAGCGGGGGGGCCTCGGGCACAGATACGCAGTATTTT. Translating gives CASSRSSGGASGTDTQYF. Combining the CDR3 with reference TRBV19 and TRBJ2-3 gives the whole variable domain DGGITQSPKYLFRKEGQNVTLSCEQNLNHDAMYWYRQDPGQGLRLIYYSQIVNDFQKGDIAEGYSVSREKKESFPLTVTSAQKNPTAFYLCASSRSSGGASGTDTQYFGPGTRLTVL.

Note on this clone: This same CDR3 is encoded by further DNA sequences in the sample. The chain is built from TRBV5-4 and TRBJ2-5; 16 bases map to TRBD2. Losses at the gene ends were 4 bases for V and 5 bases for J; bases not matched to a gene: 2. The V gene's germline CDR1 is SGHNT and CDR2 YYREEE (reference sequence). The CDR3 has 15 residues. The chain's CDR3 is CASSLGLAGGETQYF. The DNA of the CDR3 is TGTGCCAGCAGCCTGGGACTAGCGGGGGGGGAGACCCAGTACTTC.

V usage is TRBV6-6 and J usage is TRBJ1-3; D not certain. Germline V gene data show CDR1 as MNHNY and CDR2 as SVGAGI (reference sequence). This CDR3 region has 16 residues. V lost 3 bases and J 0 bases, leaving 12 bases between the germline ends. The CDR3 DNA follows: TGTGCCAGCAGTTATGTAACAGTACACTCTGGAAACACCATATATTTT. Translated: CASSYVTVHSGNTIYF.

The CDR3 DNA is TGTGCCAGCAGCGGCAGACAGTACACCGGGGAGCTGTTTTTT. This sequence encodes CASSGRQYTGELFF. The chain uses TRBV9 and TRBJ2-2; D is possibly TRBD1 (5 bases). The CDR3 has 14 amino acids. With 3 bases removed from V and 3 bases from J, the gap between germline ends came to 9 bases. Germline CDR1 SGDLS, CDR2 YYNGEE.

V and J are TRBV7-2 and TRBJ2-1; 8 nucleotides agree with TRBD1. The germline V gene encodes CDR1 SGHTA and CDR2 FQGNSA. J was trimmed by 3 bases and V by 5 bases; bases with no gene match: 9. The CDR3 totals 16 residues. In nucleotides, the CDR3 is TGTGCCAGCAGCACTTGGCCAGGACAGGGCTACAATGAGCAGTTCTTC. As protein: CASSTWPGQGYNEQFF.

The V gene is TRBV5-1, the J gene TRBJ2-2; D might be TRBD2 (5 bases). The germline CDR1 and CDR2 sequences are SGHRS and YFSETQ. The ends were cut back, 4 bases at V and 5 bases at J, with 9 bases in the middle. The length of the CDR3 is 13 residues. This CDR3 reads CASSGLETGELFF. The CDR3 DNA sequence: TGCGCCAGCAGCGGACTGGAGACCGGGGAGCTGTTTTTT.

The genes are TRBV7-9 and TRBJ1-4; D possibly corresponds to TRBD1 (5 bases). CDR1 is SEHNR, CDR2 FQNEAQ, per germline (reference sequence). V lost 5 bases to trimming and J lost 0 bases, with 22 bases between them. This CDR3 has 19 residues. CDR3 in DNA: TGTGCCAGCAGCCCGGGGACGCGCGGGAGGGGAGCAACTAATGAAAAACTGTTTTTT. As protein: CASSPGTRGRGATNEKLFF. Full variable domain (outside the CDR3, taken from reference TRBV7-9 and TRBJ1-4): DTGVSQNPRHKITKRGQNVTFRCDPISEHNRLYWYRQTLGQGPEFLTYFQNEAQLEKSRLLSDRFSAERPKGSFSTLEIQRTEQGDSAMYLCASSPGTRGRGATNEKLFFGSGTQLSVL.

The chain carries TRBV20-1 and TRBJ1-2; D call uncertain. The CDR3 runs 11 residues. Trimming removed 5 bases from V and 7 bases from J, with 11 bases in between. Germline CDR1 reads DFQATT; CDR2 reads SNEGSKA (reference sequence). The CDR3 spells CSAPSVGGYTF. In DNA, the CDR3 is TGCAGTGCTCCGTCGGTTGGTGGCTACACCTTC.

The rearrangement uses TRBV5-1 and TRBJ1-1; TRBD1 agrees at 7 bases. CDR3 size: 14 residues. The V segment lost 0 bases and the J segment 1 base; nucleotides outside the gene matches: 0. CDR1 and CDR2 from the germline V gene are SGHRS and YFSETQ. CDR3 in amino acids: CASSLDRGNTEAFF. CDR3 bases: TGCGCCAGCAGCTTGGACAGGGGGAACACTGAAGCTTTCTTT.